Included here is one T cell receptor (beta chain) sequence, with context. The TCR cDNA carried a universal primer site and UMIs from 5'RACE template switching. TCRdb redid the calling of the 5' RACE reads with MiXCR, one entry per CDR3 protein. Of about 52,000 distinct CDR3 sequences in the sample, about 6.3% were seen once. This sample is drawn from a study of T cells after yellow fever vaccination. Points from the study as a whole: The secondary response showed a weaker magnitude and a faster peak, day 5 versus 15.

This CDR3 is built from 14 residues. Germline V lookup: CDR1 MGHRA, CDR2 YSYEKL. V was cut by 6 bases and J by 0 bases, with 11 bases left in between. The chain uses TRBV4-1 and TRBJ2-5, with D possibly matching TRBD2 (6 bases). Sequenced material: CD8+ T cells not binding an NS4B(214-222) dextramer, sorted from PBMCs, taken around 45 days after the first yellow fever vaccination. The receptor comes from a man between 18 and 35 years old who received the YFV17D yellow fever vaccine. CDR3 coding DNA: TGCGCCAGCAGAGACTCGGGAGACCAAGAGACCCAGTACTTC. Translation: CASRDSGDQETQYF.